The 11 T cell receptor beta chains in this list originate from one sample, sequenced in a study of blood T cell repertoires in COVID-19. Profiling relied on immunoSEQ multiplex PCR, and the TCRdb table lists in-frame clones only, not all of them. Of 130,000 or so clones in the sample, about 90% are singletons; the top ten hold about 1.5%. Sequenced: peripheral blood. The origin of the receptors is a woman between 55 and 75 years old with acute or convalescent COVID-19.

CDR3 nucleotide sequence: TGTGCCAGCAGCCAAGAGACGGGGGGTAACAATGAGCAGTTCTTC. This gives the protein CASSQETGGNNEQFF. The V and J genes are TRBV4-2 and TRBJ2-1; 7 nucleotides align to TRBD2. This CDR3 comprises 15 residues. J gave up 5 bases and V 0 bases, and 4 bases lay outside the gene matches. The V gene's germline CDR1 is LGHNA and CDR2 YNFKEQ.

The rearrangement uses TRBV6-5 and TRBJ1-1; D unclear. V was cut by 10 bases and J by 1 base, with 10 bases left in between. The germline V gene encodes CDR1 MNHEY and CDR2 SVGAGI. The CDR3 length is 12 residues. The CDR3 DNA reads TGTGCCACCTACTGGTGGAACACTGAAGCTTTCTTT. Its translation: CATYWWNTEAFF.

This chain links TRBV6-6 with TRBJ2-1; no clear D. This CDR3 is built from 12 residues. V lost 5 bases to trimming and J lost 10 bases, with 12 bases between them. Germline-derived CDR1 and CDR2 are MNHNY and SVGAGI (reference sequence). The CDR3 is CASSLESPEQFF. The CDR3 DNA reads as TGTGCCAGCAGTCTCGAGAGTCCCGAGCAGTTCTTC.

This chain joins TRBV19 and TRBJ2-1; 8 bases are shared with TRBD2. The V and J ends lost 7 bases and 4 bases, in that order; junction bases with no gene match: 9. The germline CDR1 and CDR2 sequences are LNHDA and SQIVND (reference sequence). CDR3 length equals 15 residues. The CDR3 here is CASTPGGGEYNEQFF. For the CDR3, the DNA is TGTGCCAGTACTCCCGGGGGGGGAGAGTACAATGAGCAGTTCTTC.

The V call is TRBV11-2, the J call TRBJ2-7; unclear D gene. Trimming removed 2 bases at V and 0 bases at J, with 11 bases between. Germline assignment: CDR1 SGHAT and CDR2 FQNNGV. The CDR3 extends over 15 amino acids. In DNA form, the CDR3 reads TGTGCCAGCAGCTTACTGTCCCAGAACTCCTACGAGCAGTACTTC. Its translation is CASSLLSQNSYEQYF.

The V call is TRBV7-9, the J call TRBJ2-7; 9 bases agree with TRBD1. This CDR3 is 14 amino acids long. V gave up 4 bases and J gave up 4 bases; unmatched junction bases: 5. Germline CDR1 SEHNR, CDR2 FQNEAQ (reference sequence). The CDR3 spells CASSWGQGGYEQYF. CDR3 in DNA: TGTGCCAGCAGCTGGGGACAGGGAGGATACGAGCAGTACTTC.

This chain links TRBV18 with TRBJ1-5, with TRBD1 matching over 7 bases. Trimming at V came to 3 bases and at J to 7 bases, leaving 6 bases not matched to a gene. This CDR3 is built from 14 residues. Per germline, CDR1 KGHSH and CDR2 LQKENI. The CDR3, as DNA: TGTGCCAGCTCACCTGGACAGGCTGGACAGCCCCAGCATTTT. It specifies CASSPGQAGQPQHF. The full variable domain, rest sourced from reference TRBV18 and TRBJ1-5, is NAGVMQNPRHLVRRRGQEARLRCSPMKGHSHVYWYRQLPEEGLKFMVYLQKENIIDESGMPKERFSAEFPKEGPSILRIQQVVRGDSAAYFCASSPGQAGQPQHFGDGTRLSIL.

The chain uses TRBV5-4 and TRBJ1-2; TRBD1 is a possible D gene (5 bases). CDR1 SGHNT and CDR2 YYREEE come from the germline V gene (reference sequence). Between the trimmed V and J ends, which lost 4 bases and 4 bases, there was a span of 17 bases. The CDR3 sequence is 15 residues long. CDR3 bases: TGTGCCAGCAGCCGTCCAGGGATTGAAGGCTATGGCTACACCTTC. Translated: CASSRPGIEGYGYTF.

The chain employs TRBV4-3 and TRBJ1-2, with D perhaps TRBD1 (6 bases). V lost 3 bases and J 4 bases, leaving 15 bases between the germline ends. Germline V gene lookup returns CDR1 LGHNA and CDR2 YSLEER. CDR3 size: 15 residues. The CDR3 DNA sequence: TGCGCCAGCAGCCAGACCCTTACAGGGCCCTATGGCTACACCTTC. It is translated as CASSQTLTGPYGYTF.

The chain carries TRBV6-5 and TRBJ1-6; TRBD1 agrees at 7 bases. Germline CDR1 is MNHEY and CDR2 is SVGAGI. With V trimmed by 0 bases and J by 9 bases, 5 bases remained unmatched. This CDR3 spans 15 amino acids. For the CDR3, the DNA is TGTGCCAGCAGTTACTCGGCAGGGGGTCCTTCACCCCTCCACTTT. This sequence encodes CASSYSAGGPSPLHF.

This clone was observed a single time. The chain uses TRBV9 and TRBJ1-5, with unresolved D. This CDR3 region has 15 residues. Germline lookup yields CDR1 SGDLS and CDR2 YYNGEE. Trimming removed 3 bases at V and 0 bases at J, with 10 bases between. CDR3 in amino acids: CASSASAASNQPQHF. CDR3 DNA sequence: TGTGCCAGCAGCGCCAGCGCGGCTAGCAATCAGCCCCAGCATTTT.